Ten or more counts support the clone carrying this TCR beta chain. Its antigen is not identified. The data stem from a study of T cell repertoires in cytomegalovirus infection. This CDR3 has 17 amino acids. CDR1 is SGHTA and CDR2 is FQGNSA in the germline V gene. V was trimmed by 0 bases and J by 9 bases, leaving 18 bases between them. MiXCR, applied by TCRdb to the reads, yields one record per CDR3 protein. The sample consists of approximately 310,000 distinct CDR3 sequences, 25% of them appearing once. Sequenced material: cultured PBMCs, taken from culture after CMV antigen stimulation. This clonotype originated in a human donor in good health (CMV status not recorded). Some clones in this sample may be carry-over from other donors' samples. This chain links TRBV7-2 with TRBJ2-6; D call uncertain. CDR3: CASSLAKGRVYGNVLTF. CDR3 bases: TGTGCCAGCAGCTTAGCTAAAGGCCGGGTCTACGGCAACGTCCTGACTTTC.